A few counts support the clone carrying this TCR beta chain. The target antigen is unknown. This record comes from a study of identical twins. Whole-study findings and limits: Cord blood beta clonotypes that were abundant carried fewer insertions, and memory repertoires showed no such trend.

Unique molecular identifiers were in the cDNA, with template-switch universal primer binding. From the 5' RACE reads, TCRdb called clonotypes with MiXCR, one entry per CDR3 protein. The repertoire holds about 900,000 distinct CDR3 sequences, with more than 9% as singletons. With no exceptions, donors were healthy Caucasians. The V segment lost 5 bases and the J segment 0 bases; nucleotides outside the gene matches: 4. The germline gives CDR1 MDHEN, CDR2 SYDVKM. The CDR3 contains 16 residues. These data also formed part of another study, on yellow fever vaccine responses in identical twins. This second study says: Among the twins, the vaccine T cell response reportedly seemed partly convergent and partly personalized.

The clonotype originates from a woman younger than 35 in good health. The chain links TRBV28 to TRBJ2-6, with 7 positions matching TRBD1. Input material: PBMCs. CDR3 DNA sequence: TGTGCCAGCAGTGACAGGGCTAGCTCTGGGGCCAACGTCCTGACTTTC. Encoded protein: CASSDRASSGANVLTF.